The 8 T cell receptor beta chains below all came from one sample that was sequenced in a study of T-cell memory formation after mild COVID-19. TCRdb called the 5' RACE reads again in MiXCR, with one record for every CDR3 protein. The sample lists more than 4,500 distinct CDR3 sequences, around 25% occurring once. What was sequenced was PBMCs or a T cell subset sorted from them (not recorded which). These receptors were obtained from an adult who had mild COVID-19 (a few samples of this study predate the infection). Cell type and time point are not known.

By share, this clonotype counts as medium-sized. The J gene is TRBJ2-7, the V gene TRBV6-4; D may be TRBD1 (5 bases). Trimming removed 0 bases from V and 1 base from J, with 7 bases in between. Germline V gene data show CDR1 as MRHNA and CDR2 as SNTAGT. CDR3 size: 14 residues. The CDR3 DNA follows: TGTGCCAGCAGTGACTCGACAGCTTCCTACGAGCAGTACGTC. Translated: CASSDSTASYEQYV.

By share of the sample, this clonotype is medium-sized (0.01 to 0.1%). The rearrangement joins TRBV7-2 to TRBJ2-2; D uncertain. Trimming cost V 6 bases and J 2 bases, with 7 bases left between them. The CDR3 totals 13 residues. Germline CDR1 SGHTA, CDR2 FQGNSA. The CDR3 nucleotides are TGTGCCAGCAGACGACCTAACACCGGGGAGCTGTTTTTT. Translated, it gives CASRRPNTGELFF.

This clonotype was picked up one time. The chain employs TRBV7-9 and TRBJ2-1; D gene ambiguous. This CDR3 contains 12 residues. Germline CDR1 SEHNR, CDR2 FQNEAQ (reference sequence). Trimming left V 0 bases short and J 10 bases short, with 7 bases between. The CDR3 DNA reads TGTGCCAGCAGCTTAGCTCGCCAGGAGCAGTTCTTC. Its protein product is CASSLARQEQFF.

This clonotype occurred a few times. This sequence joins TRBV12-3 or TRBV12-4 and TRBJ1-1; weak D call: TRBD1 (5 bases). The V gene lost 10 bases and the J gene lost 5 bases, with 17 bases spanning the gap. The CDR3 spans 13 residues. CDR3 sequence reads: CATSGGGGTEAFF. The CDR3 nucleotides are TGTGCCACCAGCGGGGGGGGGGGAACTGAAGCTTTCTTT.

This clonotype is categorized as medium-sized. An end of the junction differs from the germline gene, which may be a read error. The V gene is TRBV6-5, the J gene TRBJ2-2; D is ambiguous. The CDR3 totals 11 residues. Germline-derived CDR1 and CDR2 are MNHEY and SVGAGI. CDR3 coding DNA: TGTGCCAGCAGCCGCCCCGGTGAGCTGTTTTTT. Translated, it gives CASSRPGELFF.

This clonotype is termed medium-sized. V and J are TRBV6-6 and TRBJ2-1, with TRBD2 identical over 7 bases. J gave up 2 bases and V 2 bases, and 3 bases lay outside the gene matches. This CDR3 spans 15 amino acids. CDR1 and CDR2 (germline): MNHNY, SVGAGI (reference sequence). This CDR3 is CASSYGGETYNEQFF. The CDR3 DNA follows: TGTGCCAGCAGTTACGGGGGGGAAACCTACAATGAGCAGTTCTTC.

By its share, this clonotype is medium-sized. V usage is TRBV2 and J usage is TRBJ1-4; 7 bases line up with TRBD1. CDR1 is SNHLY and CDR2 is FYNNEI in the germline V gene. With 4 bases clipped from V and 5 bases from J, the junction kept 10 bases outside the gene matches. There are 16 residues in the CDR3. CDR3 sequence: CASSARDSPQNEKLFF. CDR3 nucleotides: TGTGCCAGCAGTGCCCGGGACAGCCCTCAGAATGAAAAACTGTTTTTT.

This chain uses TRBV5-1 with TRBJ2-5; D is tentatively TRBD1 or TRBD2 (5 bases each). The CDR3 is made up of 14 amino acids. Trimming left V 2 bases short and J 5 bases short, with 13 bases between. CDR1 and CDR2 from the germline V gene are SGHRS and YFSETQ. In DNA, the CDR3 is TGCGCCAGCAGCTTTATCGGGGCCCTGGAGACCCAGTACTTC. It encodes CASSFIGALETQYF.